This T cell receptor beta chain is from a study of shared clonotypes between healthy human individuals. CDR3 size: 17 residues. J lost 4 bases, V lost 2 bases, and 4 bases had no gene match. CDR1 and CDR2 from the germline V gene are SEHNR and FQNEAQ (reference sequence). In regard to this clone: Its specificity is unknown.

Findings of the study overall: Some naive CD4 clonotypes, 4.5% to 5.5%, turned up in common across a handful of donors.

Per the study methods: Sequence data from immunoSEQ were junction-only and lacked quality scores; consequently, filtering differed. The repertoire was sequenced with immunoSEQ multiplex PCR; TCRdb's copy has only in-frame clones and lacks some. That table gives V, J and clone size, and the DNA gave D and trimming. The sample includes roughly 2 million clones, 85% to 95% of them seen just once. This TCR derives from a man aged 18 to 30 in good health. This chain joins TRBV7-9 and TRBJ2-5; 16 bases align to TRBD2. The sequenced sample consisted of naive CD4+ T cells sorted from blood. Subset here: CD45RA+ positively selected. The CDR3 sequence is CASSLSGTSGRAETQYF. The CDR3 coding sequence is TGTGCCAGCAGCTTATCCGGGACTAGCGGGAGGGCAGAGACCCAGTACTTC.